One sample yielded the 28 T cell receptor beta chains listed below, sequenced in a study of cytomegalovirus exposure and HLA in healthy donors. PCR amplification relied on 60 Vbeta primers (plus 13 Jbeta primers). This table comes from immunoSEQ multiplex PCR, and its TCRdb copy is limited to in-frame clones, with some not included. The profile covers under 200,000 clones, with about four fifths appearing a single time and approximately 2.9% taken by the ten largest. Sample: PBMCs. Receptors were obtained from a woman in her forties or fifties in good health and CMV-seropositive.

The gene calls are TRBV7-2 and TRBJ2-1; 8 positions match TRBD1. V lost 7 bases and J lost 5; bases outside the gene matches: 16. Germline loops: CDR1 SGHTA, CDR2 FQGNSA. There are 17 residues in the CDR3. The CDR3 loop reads CASTLLYRTGTHNEQFF. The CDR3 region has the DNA TGTGCCAGCACCCTACTGTATAGGACAGGGACTCACAATGAGCAGTTCTTC.

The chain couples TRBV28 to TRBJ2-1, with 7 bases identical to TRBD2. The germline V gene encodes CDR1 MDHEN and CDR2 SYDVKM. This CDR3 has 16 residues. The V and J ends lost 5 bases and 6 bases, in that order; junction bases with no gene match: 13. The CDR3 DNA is TGTGCCAGCAGTGTAGGTTCGAGCGGGGCCCTCAATGAGCAGTTCTTC. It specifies CASSVGSSGALNEQFF. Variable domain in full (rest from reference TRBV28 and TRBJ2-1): DVKVTQSSRYLVKRTGEKVFLECVQDMDHENMFWYRQDPGLGLRLIYFSYDVKMKEKGDIPEGYSVSREKKERFSLILESASTNQTSMYLCASSVGSSGALNEQFFGPGTRLTVL.

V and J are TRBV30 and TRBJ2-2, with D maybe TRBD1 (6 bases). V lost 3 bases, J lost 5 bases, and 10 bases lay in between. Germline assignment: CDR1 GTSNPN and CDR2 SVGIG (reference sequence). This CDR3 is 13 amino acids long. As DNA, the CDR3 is TGTGCCTGGAGCAGGGGAAGGACCGGGGAGCTGTTTTTT. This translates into CAWSRGRTGELFF.

The CDR3 nucleotides are TGTGCCAGCAGCGTAGGAGCACAGGGGATCAACTATGGCTACACCTTC. This sequence encodes CASSVGAQGINYGYTF. The chain recombines TRBV9 with TRBJ1-2; 7 bases are a match to TRBD1. Germline V gene data show CDR1 as SGDLS and CDR2 as YYNGEE. This CDR3 has 16 amino acids. J was trimmed by 2 bases and V by 0 bases; bases with no gene match: 7.

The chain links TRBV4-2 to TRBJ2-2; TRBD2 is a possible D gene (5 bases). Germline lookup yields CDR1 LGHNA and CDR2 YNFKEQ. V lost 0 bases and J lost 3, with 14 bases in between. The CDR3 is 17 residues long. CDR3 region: CASSQDPATSDTGELFF. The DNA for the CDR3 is TGTGCCAGCAGCCAAGATCCCGCCACTAGTGACACCGGGGAGCTGTTTTTT.

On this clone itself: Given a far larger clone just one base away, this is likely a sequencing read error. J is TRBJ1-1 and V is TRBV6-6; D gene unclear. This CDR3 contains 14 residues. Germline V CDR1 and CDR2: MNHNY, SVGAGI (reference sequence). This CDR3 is CASSLPGSGTEALF. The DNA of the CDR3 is TGTGCCAGCAGTTTACCGGGGAGCGGCACTGAAGCTTTGTTT.

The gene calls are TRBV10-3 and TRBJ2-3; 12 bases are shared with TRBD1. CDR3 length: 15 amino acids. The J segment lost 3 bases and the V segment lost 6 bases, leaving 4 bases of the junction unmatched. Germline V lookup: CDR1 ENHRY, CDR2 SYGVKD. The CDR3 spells CAISGGQGATDTQYF. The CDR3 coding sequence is TGTGCCATCAGCGGGGGACAGGGGGCAACAGATACGCAGTATTTT.

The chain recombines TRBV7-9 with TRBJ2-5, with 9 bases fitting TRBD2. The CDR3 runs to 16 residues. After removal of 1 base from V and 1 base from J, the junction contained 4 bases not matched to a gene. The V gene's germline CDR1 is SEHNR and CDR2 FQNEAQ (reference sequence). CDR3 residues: CASSLGLAEIQETQYF. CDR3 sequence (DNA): TGTGCCAGCAGCTTAGGACTAGCGGAGATCCAAGAGACCCAGTACTTC.

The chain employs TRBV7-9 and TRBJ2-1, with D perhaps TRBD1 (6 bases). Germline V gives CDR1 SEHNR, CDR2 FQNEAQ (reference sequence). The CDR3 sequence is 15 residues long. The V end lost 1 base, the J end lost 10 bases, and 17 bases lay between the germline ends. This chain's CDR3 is CASSLGRTDPGEQFF. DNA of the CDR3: TGTGCCAGCAGCTTAGGAAGGACAGACCCTGGGGAGCAGTTCTTC. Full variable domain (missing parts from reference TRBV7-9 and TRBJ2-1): DTGVSQNPRHKITKRGQNVTFRCDPISEHNRLYWYRQTLGQGPEFLTYFQNEAQLEKSRLLSDRFSAERPKGSFSTLEIQRTEQGDSAMYLCASSLGRTDPGEQFFGPGTRLTVL.

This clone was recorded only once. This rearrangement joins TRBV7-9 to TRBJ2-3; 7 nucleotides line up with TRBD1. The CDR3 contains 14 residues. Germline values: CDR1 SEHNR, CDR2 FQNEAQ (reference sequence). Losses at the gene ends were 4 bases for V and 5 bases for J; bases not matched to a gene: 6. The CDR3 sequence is CASSSDRAVDTQYF. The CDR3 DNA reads TGTGCCAGCAGCTCTGACAGGGCGGTAGATACGCAGTATTTT. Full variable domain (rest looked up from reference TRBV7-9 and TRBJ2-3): DTGVSQNPRHKITKRGQNVTFRCDPISEHNRLYWYRQTLGQGPEFLTYFQNEAQLEKSRLLSDRFSAERPKGSFSTLEIQRTEQGDSAMYLCASSSDRAVDTQYFGPGTRLTVL.

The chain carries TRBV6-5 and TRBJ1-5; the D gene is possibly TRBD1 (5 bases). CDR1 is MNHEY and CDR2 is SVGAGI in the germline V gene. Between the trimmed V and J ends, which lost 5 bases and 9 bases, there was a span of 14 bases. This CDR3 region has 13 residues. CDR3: CASSEGERGPQHF. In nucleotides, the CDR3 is TGTGCCAGCAGTGAAGGGGAACGAGGGCCCCAGCATTTT.

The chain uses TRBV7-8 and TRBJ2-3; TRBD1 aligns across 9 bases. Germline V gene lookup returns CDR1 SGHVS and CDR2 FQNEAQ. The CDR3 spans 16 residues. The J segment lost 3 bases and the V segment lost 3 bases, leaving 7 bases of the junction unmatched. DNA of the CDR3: TGTGCCAGCAGCTTTAACAGGGGGCTGGGTACAGATACGCAGTATTTT. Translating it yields CASSFNRGLGTDTQYF.

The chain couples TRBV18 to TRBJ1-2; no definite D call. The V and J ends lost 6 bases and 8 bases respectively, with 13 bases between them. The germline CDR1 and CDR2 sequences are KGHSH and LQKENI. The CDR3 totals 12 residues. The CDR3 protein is CASSPGGEGYTF. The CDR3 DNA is TGTGCCAGCTCTCCCGGCGGGGAAGGCTACACCTTC.

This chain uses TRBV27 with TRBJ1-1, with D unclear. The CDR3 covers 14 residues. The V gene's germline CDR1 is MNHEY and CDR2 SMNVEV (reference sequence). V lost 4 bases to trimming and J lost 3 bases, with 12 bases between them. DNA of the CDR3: TGTGCCAGCAGTTCCGCCGGGTGGGACACTGAAGCTTTCTTT. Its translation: CASSSAGWDTEAFF.

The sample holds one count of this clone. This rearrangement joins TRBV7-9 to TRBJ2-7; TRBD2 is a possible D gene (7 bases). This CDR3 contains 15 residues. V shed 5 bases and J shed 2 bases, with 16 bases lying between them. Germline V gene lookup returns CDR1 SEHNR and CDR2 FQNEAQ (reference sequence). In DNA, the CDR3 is TGTGCCAGCAGCGAAGGGGGGGTTCTAACCTACGAGCAGTACTTC. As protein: CASSEGGVLTYEQYF.

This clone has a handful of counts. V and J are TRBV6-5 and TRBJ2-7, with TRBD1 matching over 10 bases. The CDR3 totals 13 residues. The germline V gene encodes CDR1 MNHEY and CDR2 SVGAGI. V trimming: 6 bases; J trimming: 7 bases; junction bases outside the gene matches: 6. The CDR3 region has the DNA TGTGCCAGCAGCAGGGACAGGGGAGGAGAGCAGTACTTC. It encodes CASSRDRGGEQYF.

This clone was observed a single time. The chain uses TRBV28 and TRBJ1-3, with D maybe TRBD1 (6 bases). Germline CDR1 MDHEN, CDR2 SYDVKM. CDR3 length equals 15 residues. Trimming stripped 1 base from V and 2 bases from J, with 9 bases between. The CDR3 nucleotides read TGTGCCAGCAGTTTATACAGGGACCCTGGAAACACCATATATTTT. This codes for CASSLYRDPGNTIYF.

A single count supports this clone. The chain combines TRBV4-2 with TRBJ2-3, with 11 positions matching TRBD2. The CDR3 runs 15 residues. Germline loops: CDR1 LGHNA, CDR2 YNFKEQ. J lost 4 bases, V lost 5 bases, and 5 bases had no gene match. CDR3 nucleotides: TGTGCCAGCAGCGCCACTAGCGGGGGCGCAGATACGCAGTATTTT. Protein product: CASSATSGGADTQYF.

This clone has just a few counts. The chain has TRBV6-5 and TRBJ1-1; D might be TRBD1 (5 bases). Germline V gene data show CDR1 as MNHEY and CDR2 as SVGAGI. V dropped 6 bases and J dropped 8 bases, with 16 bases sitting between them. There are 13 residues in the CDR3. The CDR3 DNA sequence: TGTGCCAGCAGGGCCGACACAAGGGGAGAAGCTTTCTTT. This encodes CASRADTRGEAFF.

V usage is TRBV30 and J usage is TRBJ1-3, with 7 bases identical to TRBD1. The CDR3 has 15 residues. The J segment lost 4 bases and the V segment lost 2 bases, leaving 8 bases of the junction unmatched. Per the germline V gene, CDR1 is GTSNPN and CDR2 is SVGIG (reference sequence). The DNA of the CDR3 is TGTGCCTGGAGTTTACAGGGGATAGTGGGAAACACCATATATTTT. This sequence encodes CAWSLQGIVGNTIYF.

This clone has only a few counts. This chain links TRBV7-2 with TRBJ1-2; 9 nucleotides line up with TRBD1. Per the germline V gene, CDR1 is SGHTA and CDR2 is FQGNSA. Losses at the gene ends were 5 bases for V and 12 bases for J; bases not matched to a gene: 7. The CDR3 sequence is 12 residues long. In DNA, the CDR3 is TGTGCCAGCAGCCCAAACAGGGGGCCCGACACCTTC. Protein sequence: CASSPNRGPDTF.

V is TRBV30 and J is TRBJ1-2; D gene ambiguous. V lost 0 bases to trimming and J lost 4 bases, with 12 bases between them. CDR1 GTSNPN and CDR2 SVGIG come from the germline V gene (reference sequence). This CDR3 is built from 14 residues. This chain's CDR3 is CAWSVLRSLYGYTF. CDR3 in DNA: TGTGCCTGGAGTGTACTTCGGAGTCTCTATGGCTACACCTTC.

The CDR3 DNA is TGTGCCAGTAGTATTCCCGGCGGTAATCAGCCCCAGCATTTT. It encodes CASSIPGGNQPQHF. The chain joins TRBV19 to TRBJ1-5; D gene unclear. The CDR3 length is 14 residues. The V end was cut by 3 bases, the J end by 4 bases, with 10 bases between. CDR1 and CDR2 (germline): LNHDA, SQIVND (reference sequence).

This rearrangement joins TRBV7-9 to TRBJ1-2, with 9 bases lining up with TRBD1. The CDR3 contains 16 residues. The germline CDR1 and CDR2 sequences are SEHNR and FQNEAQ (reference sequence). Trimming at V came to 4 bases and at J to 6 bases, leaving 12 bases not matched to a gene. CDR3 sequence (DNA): TGTGCCAGCAGCTACCGAGGGGCCGACAGGGGGAATGGCTACACCTTC. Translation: CASSYRGADRGNGYTF.

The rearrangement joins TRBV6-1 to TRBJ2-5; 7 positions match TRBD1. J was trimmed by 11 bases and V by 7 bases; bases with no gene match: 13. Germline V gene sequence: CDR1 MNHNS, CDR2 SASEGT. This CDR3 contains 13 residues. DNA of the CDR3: TGTGCCAGCAACCAAGACAGGGCGAGGGAGCAGTACTTC. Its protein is CASNQDRAREQYF.

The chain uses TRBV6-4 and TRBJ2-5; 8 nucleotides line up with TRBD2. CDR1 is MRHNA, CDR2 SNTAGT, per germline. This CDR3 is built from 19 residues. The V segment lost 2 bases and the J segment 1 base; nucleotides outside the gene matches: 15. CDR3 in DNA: TGTGCCAGCAGTGACCCCGAAGGTCCTAGCGGGCCCCTCCAAGAGACCCAGTACTTC. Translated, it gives CASSDPEGPSGPLQETQYF.

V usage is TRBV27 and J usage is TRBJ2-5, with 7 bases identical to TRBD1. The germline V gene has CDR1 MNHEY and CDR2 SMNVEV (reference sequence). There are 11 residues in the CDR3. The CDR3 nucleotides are TGTCCAGGGGACAGCCAAGAGACCCAGTACTTC. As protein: CPGDSQETQYF.

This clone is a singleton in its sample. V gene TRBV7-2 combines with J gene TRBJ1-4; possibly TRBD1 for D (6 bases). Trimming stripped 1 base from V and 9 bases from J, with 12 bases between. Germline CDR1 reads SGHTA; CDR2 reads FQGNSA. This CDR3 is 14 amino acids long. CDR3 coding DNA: TGTGCCAGCAGCTTAGACAGGGACGGTCAAAAACTGTTTTTT. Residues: CASSLDRDGQKLFF. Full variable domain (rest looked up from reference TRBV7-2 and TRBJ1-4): GAGVSQSPSNKVTEKGKDVELRCDPISGHTALYWYRQSLGQGLEFLIYFQGNSAPDKSGLPSDRFSAERTGGSVSTLTIQRTQQEDSAVYLCASSLDRDGQKLFFGSGTQLSVL.